The 17 T cell receptor beta chains below were found in one sample sequenced in a study of blood T cells in healthy people across ages. A sample-barcoded 5' primer and a J-beta primer mix were used in a second PCR of roughly 7 to 12 cycles. TCRdb called the 5' RACE reads again in MiXCR, with one record for every CDR3 protein. The sample lists 800,000 to 950,000 distinct CDR3 sequences; almost 30% were seen once. The same sample was also studied in work on T cells of mothers and their children.

The sample comprised blood. Receptors were obtained from a woman aged 35 to 49 in good health.

This sequence joins TRBV9 and TRBJ1-1, with a possible D match to TRBD1 (5 bases). The CDR3 spans 15 residues. The V gene lost 4 bases and the J gene lost 1 base, with 14 bases spanning the gap. Germline V gene sequence: CDR1 SGDLS, CDR2 YYNGEE. In nucleotides, the CDR3 is TGTGCCAGCAGCCCAGCGACAGCTAGGAACACTGAAGCTTTCTTT. Its protein product is CASSPATARNTEAFF.

This clonotype was recorded a few times. The genes are TRBV5-1 and TRBJ1-6; D is uncertain. The germline V gene encodes CDR1 SGHRS and CDR2 YFSETQ. The CDR3 consists of 13 residues. Trimming left V 2 bases short and J 7 bases short, with 7 bases between. The CDR3 is CASSFDTNSPLHF. CDR3 in DNA: TGCGCCAGCAGCTTTGACACCAATTCACCCCTCCACTTT. Full variable domain (outside the CDR3, taken from reference TRBV5-1 and TRBJ1-6): KAGVTQTPRYLIKTRGQQVTLSCSPISGHRSVSWYQQTPGQGLQFLFEYFSETQRNKGNFPGRFSGRQFSNSRSEMNVSTLELGDSALYLCASSFDTNSPLHFGNGTRLTVT.

There are many counts of this clonotype. The chain couples TRBV27 to TRBJ1-2, with TRBD1 identical over 8 bases. The germline V gene encodes CDR1 MNHEY and CDR2 SMNVEV (reference sequence). Trimming took 6 bases from V and 7 from J; bases not matched to a gene: 10. This CDR3 region has 14 residues. CDR3 nucleotides: TGTGCCAGCAGGCCGACAGGGGTTGGTGGTGGCTACACCTTC. Residues: CASRPTGVGGGYTF.

This clonotype was recorded a few times. V is TRBV7-2 and J is TRBJ1-5, with D perhaps TRBD1 (5 bases). Germline loops: CDR1 SGHTA, CDR2 FQGNSA. V was cut by 1 base and J by 2 bases, with 12 bases left in between. This CDR3 is built from 16 residues. This CDR3 is CASSLVVGQGNQPQHF. CDR3 coding DNA: TGTGCCAGCAGCTTAGTGGTGGGGCAAGGCAATCAGCCCCAGCATTTT. The complete variable domain, with remaining parts taken from reference TRBV7-2 and TRBJ1-5, reads GAGVSQSPSNKVTEKGKDVELRCDPISGHTALYWYRQSLGQGLEFLIYFQGNSAPDKSGLPSDRFSAERTGGSVSTLTIQRTQQEDSAVYLCASSLVVGQGNQPQHFGDGTRLSIL.

This clonotype was counted many times. The chain employs TRBV20-1 and TRBJ2-7; D gene ambiguous. The CDR3 spans 13 residues. The V end was cut by 4 bases, the J end by 2 bases, with 12 bases between. The V gene's germline CDR1 is DFQATT and CDR2 SNEGSKA (reference sequence). CDR3 protein: CSANPFGAYEQYF. Written as DNA, the CDR3 is TGCAGTGCTAATCCCTTTGGAGCCTACGAGCAGTACTTC.

This clonotype was counted between two and nine times. This CDR3 reads CASGGSGAAEAFF. The DNA for the CDR3 is TGCGCCAGCGGGGGATCGGGGGCTGCTGAAGCTTTCTTT. The genes are TRBV5-1 and TRBJ1-1, with D tentatively TRBD1 (6 bases). V shed 7 bases and J shed 6 bases, with 16 bases lying between them. Germline loops: CDR1 SGHRS, CDR2 YFSETQ. The length of the CDR3 is 13 residues.

The J gene is TRBJ2-4, the V gene TRBV20-1; tentatively, D is TRBD2 (5 bases). The CDR3 is made up of 13 amino acids. V lost 3 bases and J lost 7, with 13 bases in between. Germline values: CDR1 DFQATT, CDR2 SNEGSKA (reference sequence). The CDR3 DNA reads TGCAGTGCTAGTCGGGGAAATGGGAACATTCAGTACTTC. It yields the protein CSASRGNGNIQYF.

This clonotype was observed a single time. The chain combines TRBV7-2 with TRBJ1-1; D is perhaps TRBD1 (5 bases). Germline-derived CDR1 and CDR2 are SGHTA and FQGNSA. This CDR3 region has 14 residues. V was cut by 5 bases and J by 6 bases, with 16 bases left in between. CDR3 nucleotides: TGTGCCAGCAGCGGCCGGGGCAGAGGCGCTGAAGCTTTCTTT. Protein sequence: CASSGRGRGAEAFF.

CDR3 region: CSVEDPGVYGYGYTF. DNA for the CDR3: TGCAGCGTTGAAGATCCAGGGGTCTACGGATATGGCTACACCTTC. This chain links TRBV29-1 with TRBJ1-2, with D possibly TRBD1 on 6 matching bases. Germline CDR1 reads SQVTM; CDR2 reads ANQGSEA. The CDR3 has 15 amino acids. Trimming cost V 0 bases and J 5 bases, with 16 bases left between them.

Turning to this clonotype: Possible read error: a much larger clone is one base away. The V and J genes are TRBV12-3 or TRBV12-4 and TRBJ2-1; 9 nucleotides line up with TRBD1. Germline trimming cut 6 bases from V and 13 bases from J; bases unmatched to any gene: 10. The CDR3 is made up of 13 amino acids. The CDR3 spells CASRGQGSETQFF. As DNA, the CDR3 is TGTGCCAGCAGGGGACAGGGTTCAGAGACCCAGTTCTTC.

There are many counts of this clonotype. The V gene is TRBV6-2 or TRBV6-3, the J gene TRBJ2-7; the D is unclear. The CDR3 is 15 residues long. Germline loops: CDR1 MNHEY, CDR2 SVGEGT. With 0 bases removed from V and 0 bases from J, the gap between germline ends came to 9 bases. CDR3 sequence: CASSYSGASSYEQYF. Written as DNA, the CDR3 is TGTGCCAGCAGTTACTCTGGCGCGAGCTCCTACGAGCAGTACTTC.

This clonotype came up many times. V usage is TRBV15 and J usage is TRBJ2-3; no clear D. The V end lost 1 base, the J end lost 0 bases, and 11 bases lay between the germline ends. There are 16 residues in the CDR3. The germline V gene has CDR1 LNHNV and CDR2 YYDKDF (reference sequence). CDR3 amino acids: CATSRVGVSSTDTQYF. CDR3 DNA sequence: TGTGCCACCAGCAGAGTAGGAGTCAGCAGCACAGATACGCAGTATTTT.

The chain couples TRBV4-1 to TRBJ2-7, with D perhaps matching TRBD2 (6 bases). This CDR3 is 16 amino acids long. The ends were cut back, 0 bases at V and 6 bases at J, with 18 bases in the middle. Germline CDR1 reads MGHRA; CDR2 reads YSYEKL. Here the CDR3 reads CASSQEYGTGGPEQYF. CDR3 nucleotide sequence: TGCGCCAGCAGCCAAGAATACGGAACAGGAGGGCCCGAGCAGTACTTC.

This rearrangement joins TRBV4-3 to TRBJ2-7, with TRBD1 matching 9 bases. This CDR3 comprises 18 residues. V lost 4 bases, J lost 2 bases, and 15 bases stayed unmatched. Germline CDR1 LGHNA, CDR2 YSLEER. In DNA form, the CDR3 reads TGCGCCAGCAGCCTGACCCTAACAGGGGGCGAAAGGGCCTACGAGCAGTACTTC. As protein: CASSLTLTGGERAYEQYF.

This clonotype has a count of ten or more. The rearrangement uses TRBV15 and TRBJ2-5, with no clear D. The CDR3 spans 13 residues. Germline V gene sequence: CDR1 LNHNV, CDR2 YYDKDF (reference sequence). Trimming left V 0 bases short and J 5 bases short, with 7 bases between. The CDR3 loop is CATSREKSETQYF. The CDR3 DNA sequence: TGTGCCACCAGCAGAGAGAAGTCCGAGACCCAGTACTTC.

This clonotype has at least ten counts. The J gene is TRBJ2-7, the V gene TRBV5-1, with D hard to call. The V gene's germline CDR1 is SGHRS and CDR2 YFSETQ. The CDR3 covers 13 residues. Trimming removed 0 bases at V and 6 bases at J, with 10 bases between. CDR3 DNA sequence: TGCGCCAGCAGCTTGGCTGGCATACCCGAGCAGTACTTC. This sequence encodes CASSLAGIPEQYF.

This chain connects TRBV11-2 to TRBJ1-2; D not certain. The germline V gene has CDR1 SGHAT and CDR2 FQNNGV. CDR3 size: 14 residues. Trimming stripped 3 bases from V and 4 bases from J, with 12 bases between. CDR3 in DNA: TGTGCCAGCAGCTTGAGACCTTACATCTATGGCTACACCTTC. Protein product: CASSLRPYIYGYTF.